This TCR beta chain was obtained from a study of cytomegalovirus exposure and HLA in healthy donors. General study points: A later analysis associated 16,951 TCR beta sequences with HLA alleles at a 0.05 false discovery rate.

The PCR made use of 60 Vbeta and 13 Jbeta primers. The repertoire was sequenced with immunoSEQ multiplex PCR; TCRdb's copy has only in-frame clones and lacks some. The sample consists of approximately 110,000 clones, about four fifths of them appearing once. With regard to this clone: Its target is not known.

This sequence originates from a woman between 18 and 29 years old in good health and CMV-seropositive. The sequencing input was PBMCs.

CDR3 DNA sequence: TGTGCCAGCCGACCCGGGAGCTCCTACGAGCAGTACTTC. This translates into CASRPGSSYEQYF. V and J are TRBV5-6 and TRBJ2-7; D may be TRBD2 (6 bases). The germline gives CDR1 SGHDT, CDR2 YYEEEE. This CDR3 has 13 residues. With 7 bases removed from V and 0 bases from J, the gap between germline ends came to 11 bases.